Listed below are T cell receptor beta chains from one sample, sequenced in a study of T cell responses to AZD1222 COVID-19 vaccine. Assay used: immunoSEQ multiplex PCR; TCRdb lists only in-frame clones, some missing. The sample lists 85,000 to 120,000 clones, about 85% seen once, with approximately 5% in the top ten. The sequenced sample was peripheral blood, obtained on day 0 of AZD1222 vaccination. Every receptor here comes from an adult in good health. Both conserved end residues are part of each CDR3. D genes are given only for firm matches. Expanded clones are given a class, and other clones once, few, many or no size at all.

abundance: -
v_gene: TRBV13
j_gene: TRBJ2-3
d_gene: TRBD1
CDR3aa: CASSLETGGTDTQYF
CDR3nt: TGTGCCAGCAGCTTAGAAACAGGGGGCACAGATACGCAGTATTTT

abundance: -
v_gene: TRBV2
j_gene: TRBJ2-3
d_gene: -
CDR3aa: CASSGDLADTQYF
CDR3nt: TGTGCCAGCAGTGGGGACCTGGCAGATACGCAGTATTTT

abundance: -
v_gene: TRBV30
j_gene: TRBJ1-2
d_gene: -
CDR3aa: CAWSAPRQKYNYGYTF
CDR3nt: TGTGCCTGGAGTGCCCCAAGACAGAAATATAACTATGGCTACACCTTC

abundance: -
v_gene: TRBV10-3
j_gene: TRBJ2-1
d_gene: TRBD2
CDR3aa: CAISGTSGGLGNEQFF
CDR3nt: TGTGCCATCAGTGGGACTAGCGGGGGTTTAGGCAATGAGCAGTTCTTC

abundance: -
v_gene: TRBV29-1
j_gene: TRBJ2-2
d_gene: -
CDR3aa: CSVRDLTGELFF
CDR3nt: TGCAGCGTCCGGGACCTCACCGGGGAGCTGTTTTTT

abundance: few
v_gene: TRBV5-5
j_gene: TRBJ1-5
d_gene: -
CDR3aa: CASSPVGGANQPQHF
CDR3nt: TGTGCCAGCAGCCCCGTTGGTGGGGCGAATCAGCCCCAGCATTTT

abundance: -
v_gene: TRBV5-1
j_gene: TRBJ2-3
d_gene: TRBD2
CDR3aa: CASSLGGLAGTDTQYF
CDR3nt: TGCGCCAGCAGCTTGGGGGGACTAGCGGGGACAGATACGCAGTATTTT

abundance: -
v_gene: TRBV28
j_gene: TRBJ1-2
d_gene: TRBD1
CDR3aa: CASSLLGRGIGGYTF
CDR3nt: TGTGCCAGCAGTTTATTGGGCAGGGGGATTGGTGGCTACACCTTC

abundance: -
v_gene: TRBV10-2
j_gene: TRBJ2-7
d_gene: -
CDR3aa: CASSEGFRDISYEQYF
CDR3nt: TGCGCCAGCAGTGAGGGGTTTAGGGACATCTCCTACGAGCAGTACTTC

abundance: -
v_gene: TRBV9
j_gene: TRBJ2-7
d_gene: -
CDR3aa: CASSVGAVGGWWEQYF
CDR3nt: TGTGCCAGCAGCGTAGGAGCGGTCGGGGGCTGGTGGGAGCAGTACTTC

abundance: -
v_gene: TRBV7-8
j_gene: TRBJ1-6
d_gene: -
CDR3aa: CASSLGGNSPLHF
CDR3nt: TGTGCCAGCAGCTTGGGCGGTAATTCACCCCTCCACTTT

abundance: -
v_gene: TRBV6-5
j_gene: TRBJ1-5
d_gene: -
CDR3aa: CASSSGLRGNQPQHF
CDR3nt: TGTGCCAGCAGTTCAGGGTTAAGGGGCAATCAGCCCCAGCATTTT

abundance: -
v_gene: TRBV15
j_gene: TRBJ1-6
d_gene: -
CDR3aa: CATSRSQDNSPLHF
CDR3nt: TGTGCCACCAGCAGATCCCAGGACAATTCACCCCTCCACTTT

abundance: -
v_gene: TRBV5-4
j_gene: TRBJ1-1
d_gene: -
CDR3aa: CASSTWTANEAFF
CDR3nt: TGTGCCAGCAGCACCTGGACAGCTAATGAAGCTTTCTTT

abundance: -
v_gene: TRBV7-2
j_gene: TRBJ1-1
d_gene: TRBD1
CDR3aa: CASSAQPPGGGTEAFF
CDR3nt: TGTGCCAGCAGCGCCCAGCCTCCAGGGGGCGGGACTGAAGCTTTCTTT

abundance: -
v_gene: TRBV6-4
j_gene: TRBJ1-6
d_gene: -
CDR3aa: CASRPTASYNSPLHF
CDR3nt: TGTGCCAGCAGACCAACAGCCTCCTATAATTCACCCCTCCACTTT

abundance: -
v_gene: TRBV28
j_gene: TRBJ1-1
d_gene: -
CDR3aa: CASSLRMNTEAFF
CDR3nt: TGTGCCAGCAGCCTAAGAATGAACACTGAAGCTTTCTTT

abundance: -
v_gene: TRBV7-9
j_gene: TRBJ2-2
d_gene: -
CDR3aa: CASSLAQGSGTGELFF
CDR3nt: TGTGCCAGCAGCTTAGCGCAGGGGTCGGGGACCGGGGAGCTGTTTTTT